A selection of T cell receptor beta chains follows, all from one sample in a study of cytomegalovirus exposure and HLA in healthy donors. Some clones are missing from TCRdb's copy, which holds only in-frame ones; the method was immunoSEQ multiplex PCR. The data contain about 190,000 clones, around 85% of them singletons. Sample: PBMCs. The receptor source for this set is a man aged 45-65 years in good health and CMV-seronegative. Both conserved end residues are part of each CDR3. Each record gives: D gene, V gene, CDR3 length, clone size, J gene, CDR3 protein, CDR3 DNA. The D gene is left open where the match is weak. Clone size, where shown, is once, few, many, or a class for clones that have expanded.

TRBD1	TRBV7-9	19	.	TRBJ1-4	CASSLRTGPPRATNEKLFF	TGTGCCAGCAGCCTCCGGACAGGTCCACCGAGAGCAACTAATGAAAAACTGTTTTTT
TRBD1	TRBV20-1	11	.	TRBJ1-1	CSARRTGEAFF	TGCAGTGCTCGCAGGACAGGGGAAGCTTTCTTT
.	TRBV19	14	.	TRBJ1-1	CASKTAHMNTEAFF	TGTGCCAGTAAGACAGCGCACATGAACACTGAAGCTTTCTTT
.	TRBV18	15	.	TRBJ1-2	CASSPGTTINYGYTF	TGTGCCAGCTCTCCCGGGACAACCATTAACTATGGCTACACCTTC
.	TRBV27	17	.	TRBJ2-1	CASSLRSSWISYNEQFF	TGTGCCAGCAGTTTAAGGAGTAGTTGGATTTCCTACAATGAGCAGTTCTTC
TRBD2	TRBV7-9	16	few	TRBJ2-7	CSSSLEGPYRGDEQYF	TGTTCCAGCAGCTTAGAGGGGCCCTACCGGGGGGACGAGCAGTACTTC
TRBD2	TRBV5-1	16	.	TRBJ2-1	CASSLGLAGPSNEQFF	TGCGCCAGCAGCTTGGGCCTAGCGGGGCCGAGCAATGAGCAGTTCTTC
TRBD2	TRBV5-1	15	.	TRBJ2-5	CASSLVIAGEETQYF	TGCGCCAGCAGCTTGGTAATAGCGGGGGAAGAGACCCAGTACTTC
.	TRBV29-1	15	.	TRBJ2-6	CSVDDGDSGANVLTF	TGCAGCGTTGATGACGGGGACTCTGGGGCCAACGTCCTGACTTTC
TRBD2	TRBV27	15	.	TRBJ2-3	CASSFGTTGTDTQYF	TGTGCCAGCAGTTTCGGGACTACCGGCACAGATACGCAGTATTTT
.	TRBV4-1	13	.	TRBJ1-2	CASSQEQEYGYTF	TGCGCCAGCAGCCAAGAACAGGAATATGGCTACACCTTC
.	TRBV4-1	13	few	TRBJ1-4	CASSQLGFGKLFF	TGCGCCAGCAGCCAACTAGGCTTCGGAAAACTGTTTTTT
.	TRBV2	12	few	TRBJ2-5	CASKPSAETQYF	TGTGCCAGCAAACCCAGCGCGGAGACCCAGTACTTC
.	TRBV5-6	15	.	TRBJ1-6	CASSYRDQYNSPLHF	TGTGCCAGCAGCTACAGGGACCAGTATAATTCACCCCTCCACTTT
TRBD2	TRBV15	20	.	TRBJ2-7	CATSRDRPGTSGGQYYEQYF	TGTGCCACCAGCAGAGACCGTCCCGGGACTAGCGGGGGGCAGTATTACGAGCAGTACTTC
.	TRBV7-5	19	.	TRBJ2-1	CARSPEGSGGPSSYNEQFF	TGTGCCAGAAGCCCGGAGGGTAGCGGGGGACCCAGCTCCTACAATGAGCAGTTCTTC
TRBD2	TRBV19	17	.	TRBJ2-5	CASSIGSSGGRQETQYF	TGTGCCAGTAGTATAGGGTCTAGCGGGGGACGACAAGAGACCCAGTACTTC
.	TRBV6-5	15	few	TRBJ1-4	CASSYTTGTNEKLFF	TGTGCCAGCAGCTACACCACAGGGACTAATGAAAAACTGTTTTTT